The 6 T cell receptor beta chains given below trace back to one sample, sequenced in a study of CD8 T cells in ankylosing spondylitis (dated 2017 in TCRdb). Antigen specificity for these receptors is unknown. What the authors observed across the whole study: Blood from ankylosing spondylitis patients appeared to be characterized by a TCR beta motif made up of fewer than ten highly homologous amino acid variants.

Library method: 5' RACE. Sequencing used an Illumina HiSeq 2500. TCRdb's own reprocessing of the public reads used fastp at Q25 and MiXCR and kept productive beta chains. Rows are unified per CDR3 protein, each entry keeping the most common DNA and genes. Present in this sample are about 480,000 distinct CDR3 sequences, approximately 17% of which were seen just once. In total, the top ten clones hold approximately 0.97% of the sample. The source material was blood, either unsorted or a sorted T cell fraction (not recorded which). The receptors were gathered from a male donor with ankylosing spondylitis.

The chain carries TRBV7-9 and TRBJ2-7; maybe TRBD1 (6 bases). The CDR3 loop spans 12 amino acids. CDR1 SEHNR and CDR2 FQNEAQ come from the germline V gene (reference sequence). Trimming took off 4 bases at V and 12 bases at J, with 16 bases between the two ends. The DNA of the CDR3 is TGTGCCAGCAGCTCAGGGGACGACGACGCGTACTTC. As protein: CASSSGDDDAYF.

This clonotype was seen once. The chain employs TRBV30 and TRBJ2-3; tentatively, D is TRBD1 or TRBD2 (5 bases each). This CDR3 spans 11 amino acids. Trimming took 2 bases from V and 9 from J, leaving 9 bases between them. Germline loops: CDR1 GTSNPN, CDR2 SVGIG (reference sequence). In nucleotides, the CDR3 is TGTGCCTGGAGTCGGGGACCAACGCAGTATTTT. This codes for CAWSRGPTQYF.

This chain's CDR3 is CSAQGSPASNEQYF. The CDR3 DNA reads as TGCAGTGCTCAGGGTAGCCCCGCTTCTAATGAGCAGTACTTC. The chain is built from TRBV20-1 and TRBJ2-7; possibly TRBD1 for D (5 bases). V was clipped by 5 bases and J by 7 bases, with 21 bases between them. Germline CDR1 is DFQATT and CDR2 is SNEGSKA (reference sequence). The CDR3 totals 14 residues.

V is TRBV20-1 and J is TRBJ2-7; 7 nucleotides match TRBD2. Per the germline V gene, CDR1 is DFQATT and CDR2 is SNEGSKA (reference sequence). The CDR3 contains 14 residues. Trimming cost V 2 bases and J 4 bases; bases outside gene matches: 8. The CDR3 here is CSARLGGSGYEQYF. In DNA form, the CDR3 reads TGCAGTGCTAGATTGGGGGGGAGTGGTTACGAGCAGTACTTC.

The chain couples TRBV28 to TRBJ2-7; D might be TRBD1 (6 bases). Trimming left V 3 bases short and J 6 bases short, with 12 bases between. Germline V gene sequence: CDR1 MDHEN, CDR2 SYDVKM. This CDR3 contains 13 residues. The CDR3 reads CASSFVQGREQYF. DNA of the CDR3: TGTGCCAGCAGTTTCGTTCAGGGGCGCGAGCAGTACTTC. Supplemented by reference TRBV28 and TRBJ2-7, the full variable domain reads DVKVTQSSRYLVKRTGEKVFLECVQDMDHENMFWYRQDPGLGLRLIYFSYDVKMKEKGDIPEGYSVSREKKERFSLILESASTNQTSMYLCASSFVQGREQYFGPGTRLTVT.

This clonotype was found a few times. This chain uses TRBV11-1 with TRBJ2-1, with 8 nucleotides matching TRBD2. Trimming at V came to 0 bases and at J to 5 bases, leaving 0 bases not matched to a gene. Germline values: CDR1 SGHAT, CDR2 FQDESV (reference sequence). This CDR3 region has 14 residues. CDR3 coding DNA: TGTGCCAGCAGCTTAGCGCGGGGGGACAATGAGCAGTTCTTC. Translated: CASSLARGDNEQFF.